These 11 T cell receptor beta chains came from one sample sequenced in a study of T cell repertoires in cytomegalovirus infection. One entry per CDR3 protein, called by TCRdb with MiXCR from the reads. Of some 320,000 distinct CDR3 sequences in the sample, 25% to 30% were seen once. Their antigens remain unidentified. Specimen: cultured PBMCs, collected from culture after CMV antigen stimulation. These receptors all stem from a human donor in good health (CMV status not recorded). Some clones in this sample may be carry-over from other donors' samples.

In nucleotides, the CDR3 is TGCGCCAGATCCTTTAGGGGGGGCGAATGCACTGAAGCTTTCTTT. Its protein product is CARSFRGGECTEAFF. The chain has TRBV5-1 and TRBJ1-1, with D possibly TRBD1 on 6 matching bases. Per germline, CDR1 SGHRS and CDR2 YFSETQ. The CDR3 consists of 15 residues. Trimming shortened V by 8 bases and J by 4 bases, and 21 bases separated the two germline ends.

This clonotype was detected a few times. The J gene is TRBJ1-5, the V gene TRBV15; D may be TRBD1 (6 bases). The V end lost 3 bases, the J end lost 5 bases, and 14 bases lay between the germline ends. There are 15 residues in the CDR3. From germline, CDR1 is LNHNV and CDR2 YYDKDF (reference sequence). This CDR3 is CATSSPMEGDQPQHF. The CDR3 DNA reads TGTGCCACCAGCAGCCCAATGGAGGGGGATCAGCCCCAGCATTTT. Based on the CDR3 plus reference TRBV15 and TRBJ1-5, the full variable domain is DAMVIQNPRYQVTQFGKPVTLSCSQTLNHNVMYWYQQKSSQAPKLLFHYYDKDFNNEADTPDNFQSRRPNTSFCFLDIRSPGLGDTAMYLCATSSPMEGDQPQHFGDGTRLSIL.

This clonotype was picked up many times. The rearrangement links TRBV7-2 to TRBJ1-5; TRBD1 matches 8 bases. CDR1 is SGHTA, CDR2 FQGNSA, per germline. This CDR3 has 17 residues. V was pared by 1 base and J by 2 bases, with 7 bases of the junction left unmatched. This chain's CDR3 is CASSLGDRGSGNQPQHF. The CDR3, as DNA: TGTGCCAGCAGCTTAGGAGACAGGGGATCGGGCAATCAGCCCCAGCATTTT.

This clonotype was detected a few times. This rearrangement joins TRBV4-1 to TRBJ1-2; 8 nucleotides align to TRBD1. CDR1 MGHRA and CDR2 YSYEKL come from the germline V gene. The trim removed 0 bases at V and 2 bases at J, leaving 2 bases unmatched. This CDR3 region has 15 residues. DNA for the CDR3: TGCGCCAGCAGCCAAGAGACAGGGGTGAACTATGGCTACACCTTC. Translation gives CASSQETGVNYGYTF.

This clonotype was seen a few times. V usage is TRBV12-3 or TRBV12-4 and J usage is TRBJ2-5; 14 nucleotides align to TRBD2. The CDR3 loop spans 18 amino acids. V was clipped by 4 bases and J by 0 bases; unmatched bases: 7. CDR3 sequence reads: CASSSPGLAGDHQETQYF. The CDR3 nucleotides are TGTGCCAGCAGTTCCCCGGGACTAGCGGGAGACCACCAAGAGACCCAGTACTTC.

This chain links TRBV5-8 with TRBJ2-1; D is uncertain. Germline CDR1 is SGHTS and CDR2 is YDEGEE. This CDR3 is 15 amino acids long. Deletions cut 0 bases from V and 5 bases from J, with 12 bases between. CDR3 DNA sequence: TGTGCCAGCAGCTTGGGTCTCGCTTTACACAATGAGCAGTTCTTC. Residues: CASSLGLALHNEQFF.

This chain connects TRBV5-1 to TRBJ2-2, with 9 positions matching TRBD1. Germline trimming cut 4 bases from V and 0 bases from J; bases unmatched to any gene: 7. The CDR3 contains 17 residues. Germline V lookup: CDR1 SGHRS, CDR2 YFSETQ. CDR3 amino acids: CASSRTGADANTGELFF. The CDR3 DNA follows: TGCGCCAGCAGCCGGACAGGGGCCGACGCGAACACCGGGGAGCTGTTTTTT.

This clonotype came up a few times. V is TRBV20-1 and J is TRBJ2-3; 7 bases align to TRBD1. V shed 2 bases and J 4 bases; nucleotides not matched to a gene: 3. The CDR3 extends over 13 amino acids. CDR1 DFQATT and CDR2 SNEGSKA come from the germline V gene (reference sequence). The CDR3 DNA reads as TGCAGTGCTAGAAGAGGGGGCGCAGATACGCAGTATTTT. It translates to CSARRGGADTQYF.

This chain connects TRBV6-5 to TRBJ1-1, with D maybe TRBD1 (6 bases). CDR1 is MNHEY and CDR2 is SVGAGI in the germline V gene. Trimming cost V 4 bases and J 8 bases, with 17 bases left between them. The CDR3 length is 14 residues. CDR3 nucleotide sequence: TGTGCCAGCAGTTCCGTACGCAGGGGCGAAGAAGCTTTCTTT. It is translated as CASSSVRRGEEAFF.

The chain has TRBV6-5 and TRBJ2-7; perhaps TRBD2 as D (6 bases). The CDR3 contains 14 residues. CDR1 and CDR2 from the germline V gene are MNHEY and SVGAGI. Trimming removed 0 bases from V and 3 bases from J, with 9 bases in between. CDR3 DNA: TGTGCCAGCAGTTACTCTCGGCGGGGCTACGAGCAGTACTTC. Its protein product is CASSYSRRGYEQYF.

This clonotype was detected ten times or more. The V and J genes are TRBV20-1 and TRBJ2-5; TRBD1 agrees at 7 bases. Germline V gene sequence: CDR1 DFQATT, CDR2 SNEGSKA (reference sequence). The V and J ends lost 4 bases and 0 bases, in that order; junction bases with no gene match: 8. This CDR3 is 15 amino acids long. CDR3 bases: TGCAGTGCTAAATCCCTAGACAGGGACCAAGAGACCCAGTACTTC. This encodes CSAKSLDRDQETQYF.